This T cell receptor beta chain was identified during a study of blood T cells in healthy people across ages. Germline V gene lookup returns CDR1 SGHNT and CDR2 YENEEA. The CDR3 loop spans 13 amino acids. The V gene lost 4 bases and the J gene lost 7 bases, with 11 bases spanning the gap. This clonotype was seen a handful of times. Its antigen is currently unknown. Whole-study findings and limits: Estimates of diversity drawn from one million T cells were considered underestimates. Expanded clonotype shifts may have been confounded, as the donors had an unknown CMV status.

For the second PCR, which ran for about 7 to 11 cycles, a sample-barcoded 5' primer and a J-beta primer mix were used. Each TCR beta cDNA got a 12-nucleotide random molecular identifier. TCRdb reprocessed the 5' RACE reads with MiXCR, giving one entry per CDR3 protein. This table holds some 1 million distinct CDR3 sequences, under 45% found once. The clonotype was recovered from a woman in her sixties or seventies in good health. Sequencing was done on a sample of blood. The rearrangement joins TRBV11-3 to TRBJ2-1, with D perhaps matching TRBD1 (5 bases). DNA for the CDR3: TGTGCCAGCAGCTCAGACAGCTTTAATGAGCAGTTCTTC. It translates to CASSSDSFNEQFF. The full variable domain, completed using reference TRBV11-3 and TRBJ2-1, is EAGVVQSPRYKIIEKKQPVAFWCNPISGHNTLYWYLQNLGQGPELLIRYENEEAVDDSQLPKDRFSAERLKGVDSTLKIQPAELGDSAVYLCASSSDSFNEQFFGPGTRLTVL.